The 15 T cell receptor beta chains presented below share a single source sample, sequenced in a study of shared T cell receptors in the human thymus. Measured with immunoSEQ multiplex PCR; TCRdb has only the in-frame clones, and not every one. The data contain 600,000 to 900,000 clones, 70% to 90% of them seen just once; the ten biggest clones take up about 0.0098%. The sample also formed part of further work on human thymus T cells.

The specimen sequenced was thymocytes. These receptors were taken from a girl in the first two years of life with a congenital heart defect.

Only a few counts were recorded for this clone. Here the CDR3 reads CASSVGPTGNQETQYF. The CDR3 DNA is TGTGCCAGCAGCGTAGGCCCCACCGGGAACCAAGAGACCCAGTACTTC. The chain is built from TRBV9 and TRBJ2-5; D may be TRBD2 (5 bases). Germline V CDR1 and CDR2: SGDLS, YYNGEE. V shed 0 bases and J shed 0 bases, with 12 bases lying between them. The CDR3 contains 16 residues.

This clone was observed a handful of times. The rearrangement uses TRBV4-1 and TRBJ1-1; no clear D gene. CDR1 is MGHRA and CDR2 is YSYEKL in the germline V gene. This CDR3 spans 16 amino acids. Trimming removed 3 bases at V and 1 base at J, with 15 bases between. CDR3 in DNA: TGCGCCAGCAGCCACCAAGTACAGCGGGGGAACACTGAAGCTTTCTTT. The encoded protein is CASSHQVQRGNTEAFF.

The chain is built from TRBV5-1 and TRBJ2-3; TRBD2 matches 14 bases. Germline loops: CDR1 SGHRS, CDR2 YFSETQ. The V and J ends lost 4 bases and 0 bases, in that order; junction bases with no gene match: 7. This CDR3 is built from 18 residues. CDR3: CASSPGTSGGVSTDTQYF. For the CDR3, the DNA is TGCGCCAGCAGCCCGGGGACTAGCGGGGGAGTTAGCACAGATACGCAGTATTTT.

V is TRBV5-1 and J is TRBJ2-1; 7 positions match TRBD1. The CDR3 is made up of 12 amino acids. Trimming removed 5 bases from V and 8 bases from J; junction bases left unmatched: 4. Germline V CDR1 and CDR2: SGHRS, YFSETQ. The CDR3 loop is CASRNRGDEQFF. The DNA of the CDR3 is TGCGCCAGCAGGAACAGGGGCGATGAGCAGTTCTTC.

The chain is built from TRBV7-2 and TRBJ2-3; 12 nucleotides match TRBD2. Per the germline V gene, CDR1 is SGHTA and CDR2 is FQGNSA. The V and J ends lost 3 bases and 4 bases, in that order; junction bases with no gene match: 2. This CDR3 is 15 amino acids long. CDR3 sequence: CASSFASGGADTQYF. Here the CDR3 DNA reads TGTGCCAGCAGCTTTGCTAGCGGGGGGGCAGATACGCAGTATTTT.

The CDR3 DNA reads as TGTGCCAGCAGTCCGTACAGGGGGGTGGAAATGTATGGCTACACCTTC. It specifies CASSPYRGVEMYGYTF. The chain employs TRBV28 and TRBJ1-2, with 8 positions matching TRBD1. CDR3 length equals 16 residues. CDR1 and CDR2 from the germline V gene are MDHEN and SYDVKM. V shed 5 bases, J shed 5 bases, and the junction held 13 bases outside the gene matches.

This clone was recorded once. The chain joins TRBV7-9 to TRBJ1-1, with TRBD1 matching 9 bases. The germline gives CDR1 SEHNR, CDR2 FQNEAQ (reference sequence). V dropped 4 bases and J dropped 1; count of bases not matched to a gene: 10. The CDR3 totals 17 residues. The CDR3 sequence is CASSSPDRGVGNTEAFF. CDR3 DNA sequence: TGTGCCAGCAGCTCCCCCGACAGGGGGGTCGGGAACACTGAAGCTTTCTTT.

The chain is built from TRBV28 and TRBJ1-1; D unclear. This CDR3 comprises 14 residues. The ends were cut back, 4 bases at V and 0 bases at J, with 9 bases in the middle. Germline CDR1 reads MDHEN; CDR2 reads SYDVKM. The CDR3 nucleotides read TGTGCCAGCAGTTGGAAAGAGGTGAACACTGAAGCTTTCTTT. It translates to CASSWKEVNTEAFF.

This sequence joins TRBV7-6 and TRBJ2-1; D gene uncertain. CDR1 and CDR2 (germline): SGHVS, FNYEAQ. Trimming took 1 base from V and 3 from J, leaving 10 bases between them. CDR3 length: 15 residues. The CDR3 loop is CASSLVSPGYNEQFF. In DNA, the CDR3 is TGTGCCAGCAGCTTAGTCTCTCCGGGCTACAATGAGCAGTTCTTC.

The rearrangement uses TRBV20-1 and TRBJ1-4, with 7 bases aligning to TRBD1. This CDR3 contains 11 residues. From germline, CDR1 is DFQATT and CDR2 SNEGSKA (reference sequence). The V gene end was trimmed by 6 bases and the J gene end by 15 bases; junction bases not matched to a gene: 10. CDR3 bases: TGCAGTGCGGAATACAGGGGCCGTTTGTTTTTT. Residues: CSAEYRGRLFF.

The chain combines TRBV7-6 with TRBJ2-4; D call uncertain. CDR3 size: 13 residues. V lost 3 bases to trimming and J lost 2 bases, with 5 bases between them. Germline CDR1 reads SGHVS; CDR2 reads FNYEAQ. The CDR3 spells CASSFSTKNIQYF. DNA for the CDR3: TGTGCCAGCAGCTTTTCTACCAAAAACATTCAGTACTTC. Using reference TRBV7-6 and TRBJ2-4 for the parts outside the CDR3, the full variable domain is GAGVSQSPRYKVTKRGQDVALRCDPISGHVSLYWYRQALGQGPEFLTYFNYEAQQDKSGLPNDRFSAERPEGSISTLTIQRTEQRDSAMYRCASSFSTKNIQYFGAGTRLSVL.

This rearrangement joins TRBV7-7 to TRBJ2-7; no firm D call. From germline, CDR1 is SSHAT and CDR2 FNYEAQ (reference sequence). Trimming removed 5 bases from V and 5 bases from J, with 13 bases in between. The CDR3 extends over 13 amino acids. CDR3 sequence: CASSQDMFHEQYF. In nucleotides, the CDR3 is TGTGCCAGCAGCCAAGACATGTTCCACGAGCAGTACTTC. Drawing the rest from reference TRBV7-7 and TRBJ2-7, the complete variable domain is GAGVSQSPRYKVTKRGQDVTLRCDPISSHATLYWYQQALGQGPEFLTYFNYEAQPDKSGLPSDRFSAERPEGSISTLTIQRTEQRDSAMYRCASSQDMFHEQYFGPGTRLTVT.

J is TRBJ2-5 and V is TRBV5-4; a possible D gene is TRBD1 (5 bases). The J call is in doubt because the DNA end fits TRBJ2-7 better. Germline V gene sequence: CDR1 SGHNT, CDR2 YYREEE (reference sequence). The CDR3 is 15 residues long. Written as DNA, the CDR3 is TGTGCCAGCAGTTCCTACGATCAGGGAAGCCACGAGCAGTACTTC. Translating it yields CASSSYDQGSHEQYF.

Here the CDR3 DNA reads TGTGCCAGCAGCAATCAACAGGGGGCGAAGCCTGAAGCTTTCTTT. This encodes CASSNQQGAKPEAFF. The chain has TRBV7-6 and TRBJ1-1; 9 bases are shared with TRBD1. Germline trimming cut 5 bases from V and 6 bases from J; bases unmatched to any gene: 10. The CDR3 is 15 amino acids. The germline V gene encodes CDR1 SGHVS and CDR2 FNYEAQ. Looking up the rest from reference TRBV7-6 and TRBJ1-1 gives the full variable domain: GAGVSQSPRYKVTKRGQDVALRCDPISGHVSLYWYRQALGQGPEFLTYFNYEAQQDKSGLPNDRFSAERPEGSISTLTIQRTEQRDSAMYRCASSNQQGAKPEAFFGQGTRLTVV.

V usage is TRBV4-1 and J usage is TRBJ1-2; D not resolved. Trimming left V 0 bases short and J 6 bases short, with 8 bases between. Germline lookup yields CDR1 MGHRA and CDR2 YSYEKL. This CDR3 comprises 13 residues. Here the CDR3 reads CASSQEFSDGYTF. CDR3 coding DNA: TGCGCCAGCAGCCAAGAGTTTTCGGATGGCTACACCTTC.